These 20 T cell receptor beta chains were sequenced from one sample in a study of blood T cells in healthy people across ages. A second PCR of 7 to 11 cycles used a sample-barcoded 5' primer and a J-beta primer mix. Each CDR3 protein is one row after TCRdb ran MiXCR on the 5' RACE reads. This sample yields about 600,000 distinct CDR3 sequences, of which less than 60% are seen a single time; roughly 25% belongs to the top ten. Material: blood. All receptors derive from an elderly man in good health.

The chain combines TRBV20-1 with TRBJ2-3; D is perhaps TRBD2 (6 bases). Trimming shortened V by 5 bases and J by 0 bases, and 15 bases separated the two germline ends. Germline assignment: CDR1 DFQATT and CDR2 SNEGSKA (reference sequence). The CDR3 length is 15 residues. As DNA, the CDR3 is TGCAGTGCTGGTCTTATGGCGGGGAGCACAGATACGCAGTATTTT. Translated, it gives CSAGLMAGSTDTQYF.

CDR3 in amino acids: CASSPRDGIAKNIQYF. DNA for the CDR3: TGTGCCAGCAGCCCCAGGGATGGGATAGCCAAAAACATTCAGTACTTC. The chain has TRBV7-9 and TRBJ2-4; a possible D gene is TRBD1 (5 bases). V shed 5 bases and J shed 0 bases, with 14 bases lying between them. Germline loops: CDR1 SEHNR, CDR2 FQNEAQ (reference sequence). The CDR3 is 16 residues long. The full variable domain, rest sourced from reference TRBV7-9 and TRBJ2-4, is DTGVSQNPRHKITKRGQNVTFRCDPISEHNRLYWYRQTLGQGPEFLTYFQNEAQLEKSRLLSDRFSAERPKGSFSTLEIQRTEQGDSAMYLCASSPRDGIAKNIQYFGAGTRLSVL.

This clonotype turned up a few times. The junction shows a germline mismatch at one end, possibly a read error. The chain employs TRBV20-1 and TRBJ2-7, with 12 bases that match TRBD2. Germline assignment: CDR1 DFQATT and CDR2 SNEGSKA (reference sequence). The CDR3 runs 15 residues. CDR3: CSARPGLAGSSEQYF. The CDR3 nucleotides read TGCAGTGCTAGACCGGGACTAGCGGGTTCCTCCGAGCAGTACTTC.

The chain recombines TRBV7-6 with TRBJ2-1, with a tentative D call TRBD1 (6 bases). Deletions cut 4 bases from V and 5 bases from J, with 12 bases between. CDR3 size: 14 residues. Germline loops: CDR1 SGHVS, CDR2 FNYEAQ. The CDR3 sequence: CASSSGTKNNEQFF. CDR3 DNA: TGTGCCAGCAGCTCCGGGACAAAAAACAATGAGCAGTTCTTC.

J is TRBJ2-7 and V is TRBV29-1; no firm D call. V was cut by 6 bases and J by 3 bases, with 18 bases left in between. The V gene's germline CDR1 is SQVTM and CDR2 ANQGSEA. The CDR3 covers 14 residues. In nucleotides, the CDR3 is TGCAGCGTCGAACTAAACCTCTCCCGCTACGAGCAGTACTTC. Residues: CSVELNLSRYEQYF.

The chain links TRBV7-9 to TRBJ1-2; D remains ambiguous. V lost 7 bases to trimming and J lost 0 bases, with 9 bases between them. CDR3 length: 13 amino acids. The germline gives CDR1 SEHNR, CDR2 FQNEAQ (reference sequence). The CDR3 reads CASTIGTNYGYTF. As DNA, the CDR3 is TGTGCCAGCACCATCGGGACTAACTATGGCTACACCTTC.

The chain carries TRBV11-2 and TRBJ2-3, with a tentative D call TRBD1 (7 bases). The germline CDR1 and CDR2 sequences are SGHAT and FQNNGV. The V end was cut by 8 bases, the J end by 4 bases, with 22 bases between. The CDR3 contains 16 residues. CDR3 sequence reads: CASETGTGSRSDTQYF. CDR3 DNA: TGTGCCAGCGAGACAGGGACCGGGAGTAGGTCAGATACGCAGTATTTT.

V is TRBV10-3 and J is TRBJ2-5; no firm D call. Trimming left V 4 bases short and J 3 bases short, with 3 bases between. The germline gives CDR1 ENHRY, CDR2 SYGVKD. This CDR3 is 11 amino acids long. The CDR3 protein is CAISAKETQYF. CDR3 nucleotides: TGTGCCATCAGTGCCAAAGAGACCCAGTACTTC.

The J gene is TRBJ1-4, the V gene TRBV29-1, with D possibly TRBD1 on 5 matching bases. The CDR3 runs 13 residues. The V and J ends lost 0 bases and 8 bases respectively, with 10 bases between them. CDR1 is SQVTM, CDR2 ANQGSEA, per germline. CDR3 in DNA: TGCAGCGTTGAAGATCGGAACAGGGAAAAACTGTTTTTT. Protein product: CSVEDRNREKLFF.

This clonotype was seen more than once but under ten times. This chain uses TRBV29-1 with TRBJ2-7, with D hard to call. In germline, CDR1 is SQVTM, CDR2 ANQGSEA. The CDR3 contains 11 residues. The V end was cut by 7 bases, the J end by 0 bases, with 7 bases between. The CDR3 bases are TGCAGCGCCAGCAGCTCCTACGAGCAGTACTTC. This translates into CSASSSYEQYF.

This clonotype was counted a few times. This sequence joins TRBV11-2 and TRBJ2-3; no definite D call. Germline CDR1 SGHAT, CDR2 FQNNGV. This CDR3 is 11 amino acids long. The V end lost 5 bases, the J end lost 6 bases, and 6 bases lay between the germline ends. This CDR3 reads CASSVFDTQYF. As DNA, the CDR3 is TGTGCCAGCAGCGTATTCGATACGCAGTATTTT. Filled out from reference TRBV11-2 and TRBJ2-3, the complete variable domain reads EAGVAQSPRYKIIEKRQSVAFWCNPISGHATLYWYQQILGQGPKLLIQFQNNGVVDDSQLPKDRFSAERLKGVDSTLKIQPAKLEDSAVYLCASSVFDTQYFGPGTRLTVL.

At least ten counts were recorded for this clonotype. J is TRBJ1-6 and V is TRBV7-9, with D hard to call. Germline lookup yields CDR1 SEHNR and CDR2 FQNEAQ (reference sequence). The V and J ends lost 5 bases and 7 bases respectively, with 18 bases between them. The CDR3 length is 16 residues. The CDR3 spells CASSLLRAARNSPLHF. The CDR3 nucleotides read TGTGCCAGCAGCCTGCTCCGGGCCGCCAGAAATTCACCCCTCCACTTT.

The DNA for the CDR3 is TGTGCCAGCAGACCGAAGAGCACAGATACGCAGTATTTT. Its protein product is CASRPKSTDTQYF. The chain carries TRBV27 and TRBJ2-3; no clear D gene. The CDR3 has 13 residues. Trimming stripped 6 bases from V and 0 bases from J, with 7 bases between. Per the germline V gene, CDR1 is MNHEY and CDR2 is SMNVEV (reference sequence).

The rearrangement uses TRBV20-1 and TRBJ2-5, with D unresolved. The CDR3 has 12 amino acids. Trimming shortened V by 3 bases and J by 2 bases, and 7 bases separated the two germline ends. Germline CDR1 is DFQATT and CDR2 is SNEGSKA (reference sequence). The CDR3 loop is CSARVAQETQYF. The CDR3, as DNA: TGCAGTGCTAGGGTGGCACAAGAGACCCAGTACTTC.

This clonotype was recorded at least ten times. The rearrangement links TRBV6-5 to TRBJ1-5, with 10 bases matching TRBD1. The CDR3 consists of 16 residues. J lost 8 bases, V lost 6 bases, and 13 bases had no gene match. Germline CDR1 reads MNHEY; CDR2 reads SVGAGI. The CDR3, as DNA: TGTGCCAGCAGGCCGACGGTCTGGGACAGGGGTGAGCCCCAGCATTTT. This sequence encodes CASRPTVWDRGEPQHF.

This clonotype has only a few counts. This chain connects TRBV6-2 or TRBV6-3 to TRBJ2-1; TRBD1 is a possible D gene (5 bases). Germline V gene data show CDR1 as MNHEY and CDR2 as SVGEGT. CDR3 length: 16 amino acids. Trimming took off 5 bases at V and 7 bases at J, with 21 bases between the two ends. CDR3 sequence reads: CASSQQGAGFGNEQFF. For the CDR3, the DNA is TGTGCCAGCAGTCAACAAGGGGCAGGGTTCGGTAATGAGCAGTTCTTC.

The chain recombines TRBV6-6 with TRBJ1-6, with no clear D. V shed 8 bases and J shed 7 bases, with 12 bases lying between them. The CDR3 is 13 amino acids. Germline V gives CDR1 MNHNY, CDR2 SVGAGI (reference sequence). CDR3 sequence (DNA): TGTGCCAGCCTCCGGGCACGCAATTCACCCCTCCACTTT. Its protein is CASLRARNSPLHF.

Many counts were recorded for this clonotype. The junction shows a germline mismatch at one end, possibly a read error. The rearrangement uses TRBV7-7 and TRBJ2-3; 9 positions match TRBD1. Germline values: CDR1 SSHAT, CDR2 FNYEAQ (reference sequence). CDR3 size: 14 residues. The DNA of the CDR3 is TGTGCTAGCAGCCCGGACAGGGGAACAGATACGCAGTATTTT. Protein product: CASSPDRGTDTQYF.

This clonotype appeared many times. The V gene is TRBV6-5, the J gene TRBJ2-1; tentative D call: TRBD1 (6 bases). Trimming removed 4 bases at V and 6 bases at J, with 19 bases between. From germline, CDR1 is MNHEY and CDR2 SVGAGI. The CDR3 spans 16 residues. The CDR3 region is CASSSRTDPLGNEQFF. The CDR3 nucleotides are TGTGCCAGCAGTTCAAGGACAGACCCTTTGGGCAATGAGCAGTTCTTC.

CDR3 in DNA: TGTGCCAGCAGCATGACAGGGGGCCTTTCTATGAACACTGAAGCTTTCTTT. The encoded protein is CASSMTGGLSMNTEAFF. The chain combines TRBV7-2 with TRBJ1-1; 10 bases map to TRBD1. The CDR3 loop spans 17 amino acids. J lost 0 bases, V lost 5 bases, and 9 bases had no gene match. Germline V gene sequence: CDR1 SGHTA, CDR2 FQGNSA.